This T cell receptor beta chain was recovered during a study of brain T cells in children with intractable seizures. Findings of the study overall: HCMV serostatus was not known, and viral specificity came from CDR3 similarity only.

Points on this clone: What it binds is unknown.

Time point indicated: blood from clinic visit 5 months post-surgery; TSC patient then seizure free. Only cases whose brain tissue showed the highest T cell transcript signatures were sequenced. At least one anti-epileptic drug was given before surgery. TCRdb's copy holds only in-frame clones and misses some; the assay was immunoSEQ multiplex PCR. The sample records about 340,000 clones, over 90% being singletons. Sequenced material: peripheral blood, taken less than 6 months after surgery. The receptor comes from a boy under three years old with tuberous sclerosis and intractable seizures.

The chain's CDR3 is CASSQPQRAGFSTGELFF. CDR3 in DNA: TGTGCCAGCAGCCAACCCCAACGAGCGGGTTTCTCCACCGGGGAGCTGTTTTTT. The V call is TRBV3-1 (or the pseudogene TRBV3-2), the J call TRBJ2-2, with a weak D call TRBD2 (6 bases). Germline CDR1 is LGHDT and CDR2 is YNNKEL (reference sequence). This CDR3 has 18 amino acids. V shed 2 bases and J shed 4 bases, with 20 bases lying between them.